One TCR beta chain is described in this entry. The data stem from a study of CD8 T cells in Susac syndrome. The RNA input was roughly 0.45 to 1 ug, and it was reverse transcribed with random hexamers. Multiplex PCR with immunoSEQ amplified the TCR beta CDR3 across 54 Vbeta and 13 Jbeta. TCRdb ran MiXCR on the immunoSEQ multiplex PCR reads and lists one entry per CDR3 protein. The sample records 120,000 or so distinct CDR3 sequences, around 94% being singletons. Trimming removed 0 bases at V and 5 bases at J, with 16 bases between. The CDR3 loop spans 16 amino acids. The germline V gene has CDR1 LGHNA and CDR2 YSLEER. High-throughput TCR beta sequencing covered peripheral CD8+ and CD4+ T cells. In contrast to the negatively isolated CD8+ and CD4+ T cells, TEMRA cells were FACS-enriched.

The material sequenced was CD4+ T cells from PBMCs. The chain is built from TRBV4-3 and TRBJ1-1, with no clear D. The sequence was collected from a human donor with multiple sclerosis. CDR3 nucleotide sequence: TGCGCCAGCAGCCAAGAAGCGACGCGACTGGGTACTGAAGCTTTCTTT. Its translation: CASSQEATRLGTEAFF.